These 5 T cell receptor beta chains originate from one sample sequenced in a study of blood T cell repertoires in COVID-19. Profiled with immunoSEQ multiplex PCR; TCRdb holds only in-frame clones, not every one. The profile shows about 200,000 clones, about 95% of them singletons. Sequencing input: peripheral blood. The receptors here all came from a man under 40 with COVID-19, enrolled during active disease.

This rearrangement joins TRBV11-2 to TRBJ2-3; the D gene is possibly TRBD2 (7 bases). The CDR3 extends over 18 amino acids. V was clipped by 2 bases and J by 3 bases, with 21 bases between them. Germline V gives CDR1 SGHAT, CDR2 FQNNGV. The chain's CDR3 is CASSLRRGAEIGTDTQYF. The DNA of the CDR3 is TGTGCCAGCAGCTTACGACGGGGGGCCGAGATTGGGACAGATACGCAGTATTTT.

The chain carries TRBV10-3 and TRBJ2-5, with D tentatively TRBD1 (5 bases). Germline lookup yields CDR1 ENHRY and CDR2 SYGVKD. Trimming stripped 0 bases from V and 7 bases from J, with 6 bases between. The length of the CDR3 is 12 residues. Written as DNA, the CDR3 is TGTGCCATCAGTGAGTCTAGGGGGACCCAGTACTTC. Protein sequence: CAISESRGTQYF.

The chain recombines TRBV4-1 with TRBJ2-7; D is unresolved. Germline V gene sequence: CDR1 MGHRA, CDR2 YSYEKL. The CDR3 length is 14 residues. The ends were cut back, 4 bases at V and 6 bases at J, with 16 bases in the middle. The CDR3 DNA is TGCGCCAGCAGCCCGCCACAGAGTTTATCCGAGCAGTACTTC. Residues: CASSPPQSLSEQYF.

This rearrangement joins TRBV5-1 to TRBJ2-3; TRBD2 agrees at 11 bases. The germline V gene encodes CDR1 SGHRS and CDR2 YFSETQ. The CDR3 consists of 17 residues. J lost 2 bases, V lost 4 bases, and 9 bases had no gene match. Written as DNA, the CDR3 is TGCGCCAGCAGCCGGACTAGCGGGTACGGGCCCACAGATACGCAGTATTTT. Translating it yields CASSRTSGYGPTDTQYF.

This clone was recorded only once. This chain links TRBV25-1 with TRBJ1-1, with TRBD1 as a possible D gene (5 bases). The length of the CDR3 is 15 residues. The germline V and J ends were trimmed by 2 bases and 1 base, with 11 bases remaining between them. Germline CDR1 MGHDK, CDR2 SYGVNS. CDR3 coding DNA: TGTGCCAGCAGTGAAACAACAACAGGGAACACTGAAGCTTTCTTT. Protein: CASSETTTGNTEAFF.